These T cell receptor beta chains were read from a single sample in a study of blood T cell repertoires in COVID-19. Assay used: immunoSEQ multiplex PCR; TCRdb lists only in-frame clones, some missing. Here the sample spans under 250,000 clones, roughly 84% being singletons. What was sequenced was peripheral blood. Receptor source: a woman in her sixties with acute or convalescent COVID-19. CDR3s include the opening cysteine and the closing phenylalanine or tryptophan. The D gene is left open where the match is weak. Clone size is not always given. Where it is, it says once, few, many or a class for expanded clones.

size	V	length	J	D	DNA	CDR3
.	TRBV12-3/TRBV12-4	13	TRBJ2-7	.	TGTGCCAGCAGTCGTGGGACACGTTACGAGCAGTACTTC	CASSRGTRYEQYF
.	TRBV7-2	15	TRBJ2-7	TRBD1	TGTGCCAGCAGCTTATCTGGGGACAGGGGCTACGAGCAGTACTTC	CASSLSGDRGYEQYF
.	TRBV2	15	TRBJ1-5	.	TGTGCCAGCAGTGATCTGGGAGTCGATAATCAGCCCCAGCATTTT	CASSDLGVDNQPQHF
.	TRBV7-4	17	TRBJ1-1	.	TGTGCCAGCAGCTACACCCGGGCGGGGGGTGAGAACACTGAAGCTTTCTTT	CASSYTRAGGENTEAFF
once	TRBV29-1	14	TRBJ2-1	TRBD2	TGCAGCGTTAGCGGGGGGGCCTCCTACAATGAGCAGTTCTTC	CSVSGGASYNEQFF
.	TRBV4-3	15	TRBJ2-2	.	TGCGCCAGCAGCCAACCCCCTACGGGCACCGGGGAGCTGTTTTTT	CASSQPPTGTGELFF
.	TRBV9	15	TRBJ2-1	.	TGTGCCAGCAGCCCATATCAAACAGGAGCCAATGAGCAGTTCTTC	CASSPYQTGANEQFF
.	TRBV23-1	15	TRBJ1-5	.	TGCGCCAGCAGTCAATTTGGCCGGGAAGTCCAACCCCAGCATTTT	CASSQFGREVQPQHF
.	TRBV6-5	13	TRBJ1-2	.	TGTGCCAGCAGCTACACAGCTAACTATGGCTACACCTTC	CASSYTANYGYTF
.	TRBV6-1	17	TRBJ2-7	TRBD1	TGTGCCAGCAGTGAAGCACGCGGGACAGGGGAAATTGACGAGCAGTACTTC	CASSEARGTGEIDEQYF